Listed below are T cell receptor beta chains from one sample, sequenced in a study of human T cells and chemical hapten exposure. Each CDR3 protein gets one entry after TCRdb re-called the RACE reads with MiXCR. The repertoire holds about 49,000 distinct CDR3 sequences, with around 9.3% as singletons. Sequenced here: whole blood, sampled in connection with sensitization to the hapten diphenylcyclopropenone (DPC). These TCRs come from a woman aged 45 to 65 with alopecia areata. Some clones in this sample may be carry-over from other donors' samples. The conserved cysteine and the conserved F or W are not part of the CDR3 here.

J | V | CDR3
TRBJ2-3 | TRBV7-9 | ASSFSRGGDTQY
TRBJ1-4 | TRBV10-2 | ATDGGGKLF
TRBJ1-5 | TRBV3-1 | ASSHRWEVYQPQH
TRBJ1-6 | TRBV5-5 | ASSWDLPPPLH
TRBJ1-3 | TRBV4-1 | ASSQEGTAGNTIY
TRBJ2-1 | TRBV6-1 | ASSGGDANYNEQF
TRBJ2-7 | TRBV28 | ASTNWRYEQY
TRBJ2-3 | TRBV20-1 | SASAGVVSTDTQY
TRBJ2-3 | TRBV29-1 | SAVGFRGTDTQY
TRBJ2-3 | TRBV7-2 | ASSLDYTDTQY
TRBJ2-6 | TRBV7-9 | ASSLPPGANVLT
TRBJ2-3 | TRBV29-1 | SAEWGGQADTQY
TRBJ1-6 | TRBV7-2 | ASSPHRAGNSPLH
TRBJ1-6 | TRBV28 | GVGAGDYSPLH
TRBJ2-7 | TRBV20-1 | SARGQVPYEQY
TRBJ2-1 | TRBV14 | ASSQQKLNNEQF
TRBJ1-6 | TRBV7-2 | ASSLSLGPRNSPLH
TRBJ2-1 | TRBV4-3 | ASSQSPTSGRYNEQF
TRBJ2-3 | TRBV5-1 | ASSLEPGGPVDTQY
TRBJ2-6 | TRBV24-1 | ATSDRRSGANVLT
TRBJ2-7 | TRBV28 | ASSRGGLSNEQY
TRBJ2-1 | TRBV7-2 | ASSTGTAWDPYNEQF
TRBJ1-2 | TRBV2 | ASSEQGNYGYT
TRBJ1-2 | TRBV7-2 | ASSDHVGYT
TRBJ1-4 | TRBV27 | ASSLSRGWTNEKLF
TRBJ1-5 | TRBV28 | ASSETSNQPQH
TRBJ2-4 | TRBV6-2/TRBV6-3 | ASSWVAGVAIQY
TRBJ1-5 | TRBV28 | ASSSRQGGNQPQH
TRBJ2-7 | TRBV6-5 | ASSYSPGGYEQY
TRBJ1-2 | TRBV30 | AWSQDRMNNYGYT
TRBJ2-4 | TRBV19 | ATNPRDKNIQY